A selection of T cell receptor beta chains follows, all from one sample in a study of Graves' ophthalmopathy and Graves' hyperthyroidism. TCRdb analysed the multiplex PCR reads with MiXCR anew, one entry per CDR3 protein. The data contain hundreds of thousands of distinct CDR3 sequences, about 41% of them singletons. Source material: peripheral blood. These receptors were taken from an adult man with Graves' ophthalmopathy. Both conserved end residues are part of each CDR3. D genes are given only for firm matches. Size values are once, few and many counts, or a class for expanded clones, and some rows have none.

cdr3_nt | cdr3_aa | v_call | d_call | j_call | clone_size
TGTGCCAGCAGTGACTTAGCGGGAGCAGATACGCAGTATTTT | CASSDLAGADTQYF | TRBV6-5 | TRBD2 | TRBJ2-3 | -
TGTGCCAGCAGCTCCCCCGGACAGTTTTTCTCTGGGGCCAACGTCCTGACTTTC | CASSSPGQFFSGANVLTF | TRBV7-9 | - | TRBJ2-6 | -
TGTGCCAGCAGCGACGCATACCAAGAGACCCAGTACTTC | CASSDAYQETQYF | TRBV5-5 | - | TRBJ2-5 | few
TGCGCCAGCAGTCAAAGGGACGGCTACGAGCAGTACTTC | CASSQRDGYEQYF | TRBV4-1 | - | TRBJ2-7 | many
TGTGCCAGCAGCGACCGGGATACGCCTTCACCCCTCCACTTT | CASSDRDTPSPLHF | TRBV6-2/TRBV6-3 | - | TRBJ1-6 | -
TGTGCCAGCGTTGAACGCGACAGGCCGAATCAGCCCCAGCATTTT | CASVERDRPNQPQHF | TRBV25-1 | - | TRBJ1-5 | -
TGTGCCAGCAGTGATCCGGGACAGGGGGCGCGAAACACCTTC | CASSDPGQGARNTF | TRBV28 | TRBD1 | TRBJ1-2 | many
TGTGCCAGCAGTTACCAGGTTGCTCCCGGGGAGCTGTTTTTT | CASSYQVAPGELFF | TRBV6-2/TRBV6-3 | - | TRBJ2-2 | few
TGCGCCAGCGGACAGTGGGGATCAGAAGCTTTCTTT | CASGQWGSEAFF | TRBV5-1 | - | TRBJ1-1 | few
TGTGCCAGCAGTTTATCGAACAGCAATCAGCCCCAGCATTTT | CASSLSNSNQPQHF | TRBV27 | - | TRBJ1-5 | few
TGTGCCAGCTCACCTTCGCGGACAGGGAGAGAGCAGTACTTC | CASSPSRTGREQYF | TRBV2 | TRBD1 | TRBJ2-7 | -
TGTGCCAGTACCCCAGGGGCAGGGAGGAATCAGCCCCAGCATTTT | CASTPGAGRNQPQHF | TRBV19 | - | TRBJ1-5 | many
TGTGCCAGCAGCCAATTGGGGGGACAGAATCAGCCCCAGCATTTT | CASSQLGGQNQPQHF | TRBV5-6 | TRBD1 | TRBJ1-5 | few
TGTGCCAGCAGCCCTGTTGGGGGGGCTGAAGCTTTCTTT | CASSPVGGAEAFF | TRBV5-4 | - | TRBJ1-1 | -
TGTGCCAGCAGCGTAGCTATTACGGGATTTGCAGAGACCCAGTACTTC | CASSVAITGFAETQYF | TRBV9 | - | TRBJ2-5 | -
TGTGCCAGCAGTTACGTGTCCGGAGGGGAGACCCAGTACTTC | CASSYVSGGETQYF | TRBV6-2/TRBV6-3 | - | TRBJ2-5 | many
TGTGCCAGCAGCCCCCGGGACTATCCTCAAGAGACCCAGTACTTC | CASSPRDYPQETQYF | TRBV7-8 | TRBD2 | TRBJ2-5 | many
TGTGCCAGCACCGACACGCAAGAGACCCAGTACTTC | CASTDTQETQYF | TRBV27 | - | TRBJ2-5 | many
TGTGCCAGCAGCTTTCTTCGGGACAGGGCTCACGAGCAGTACTTC | CASSFLRDRAHEQYF | TRBV7-9 | TRBD1 | TRBJ2-7 | few
TGCAGCGTTGATAGCGGGGGGGCCTGGAGCGGGGAGCTGTTTTTT | CSVDSGGAWSGELFF | TRBV29-1 | TRBD2 | TRBJ2-2 | many
TGTGCCACCAGTGATTCGGGCAGGGCGGGCAATCAGCCCCAGCATTTT | CATSDSGRAGNQPQHF | TRBV24-1 | - | TRBJ1-5 | many
TGTGCCAGCAGCTCAACCGGGACAGGGGGCGACACCTTC | CASSSTGTGGDTF | TRBV7-2 | TRBD1 | TRBJ1-2 | -
TGTGCCATCAGTCCGGGACAGGCCAATGAAAAACTGTTTTTT | CAISPGQANEKLFF | TRBV10-3 | TRBD1 | TRBJ1-4 | -
TGCAGCGTTGGGGGAGGGGGCAAGCAGTACTTC | CSVGGGGKQYF | TRBV29-1 | - | TRBJ2-7 | -
TGTGCCAGCAGCCAAGACTTGGACTTGAACACCGGGGAGCTGTTTTTT | CASSQDLDLNTGELFF | TRBV7-9 | - | TRBJ2-2 | -
TGTGCCAGCAGCTCGACAGGGGCAGGTGGAAACACCATATATTTT | CASSSTGAGGNTIYF | TRBV7-9 | TRBD1 | TRBJ1-3 | -
TGCGCCAGCACATGGGGACAGGGAGCCTCCTACGAGCAGTACTTC | CASTWGQGASYEQYF | TRBV5-1 | TRBD1 | TRBJ2-7 | few
TGTGCCAGCATCGGACCTAGTCGGACCTACGAGCAGTACTTC | CASIGPSRTYEQYF | TRBV25-1 | - | TRBJ2-7 | -
TGTGCCAGCAGCTTGGCGGTTCGGGATGGCTACACCTTC | CASSLAVRDGYTF | TRBV5-5 | - | TRBJ1-2 | -
TGTGCCAGTAAAGACAGTAATTCACCCCTCCACTTT | CASKDSNSPLHF | TRBV9 | - | TRBJ1-6 | once
TGTGCCAGCAGTGATTCAGGGGTGAATACGCAGTATTTT | CASSDSGVNTQYF | TRBV2 | - | TRBJ2-3 | few
TGCAGTGCCTTGGGGGGACAGGGCTGCGGGGCCCTCTACGAGCAGTACTTC | CSALGGQGCGALYEQYF | TRBV20-1 | TRBD1 | TRBJ2-7 | -
TGCGGCGCTCGTCGGGGGGGTGACCACAACGAGCAGTACTTC | CGARRGGDHNEQYF | TRBV29-1 | TRBD2 | TRBJ2-7 | -
TGCAGCGTTGAGGTCCTGGACAGGTCGAACACTGAAGCTTTCTTT | CSVEVLDRSNTEAFF | TRBV29-1 | TRBD1 | TRBJ1-1 | many
TGTGCCAGCAGCGTAGGGGCAGGGACCCACGTCCTGACTTTC | CASSVGAGTHVLTF | TRBV9 | - | TRBJ2-6 | -
TGTGCCAGCAGCCAACAGGGGGCAAGCTCCTACGAGCAGTACTTC | CASSQQGASSYEQYF | TRBV5-8 | TRBD1 | TRBJ2-7 | few
TGTGCCAGCATCAAATGGGGGGAAGAGACCCAGTACTTC | CASIKWGEETQYF | TRBV10-3 | - | TRBJ2-5 | -